The 26 T cell receptor beta chains below were found in one sample sequenced in a study of blood T cell repertoires in COVID-19 (TCRdb year 2020). The library was built by means of the immunoSEQ multiplex PCR assay. TCRdb retrieved this table from immuneACCESS and kept in-frame rearrangements only. Not all clones are present; in checked studies, unresolved V genes account for under half, and no reason is known for the remainder. This sample gives 140,000 to 150,000 clones in total; over 75% of them show up just once. The ten largest clones capture 1.7% of the sample. Sequencing was performed on peripheral blood. All receptors come from a woman aged 45-65 years with acute or convalescent COVID-19.

V gene TRBV25-1 combines with J gene TRBJ1-3; D is undetermined. This CDR3 region has 14 residues. Germline values: CDR1 MGHDK, CDR2 SYGVNS. Trimming stripped 4 bases from V and 4 bases from J, with 11 bases between. The CDR3 DNA reads TGTGCCAGCAGTGTAAATACAGACGGAAACACCATATATTTT. Residues: CASSVNTDGNTIYF.

V is TRBV3-1 (or the pseudogene TRBV3-2) and J is TRBJ1-1; D gene unclear. CDR3 length: 14 amino acids. V lost 4 bases and J 1 base, leaving 10 bases between the germline ends. In germline, CDR1 is LGHDT, CDR2 YNNKEL (reference sequence). The CDR3 coding sequence is TGTGCCAGCAGCCGGGTCGAGGGGAACACTGAAGCTTTCTTT. Translating it yields CASSRVEGNTEAFF.

The chain couples TRBV6-5 to TRBJ1-5; the D is unclear. With 8 bases removed from V and 4 bases from J, the gap between germline ends came to 12 bases. CDR1 MNHEY and CDR2 SVGAGI come from the germline V gene. This CDR3 spans 13 amino acids. CDR3 in amino acids: CASVPNFNQPQHF. For the CDR3, the DNA is TGTGCCAGCGTTCCTAACTTTAATCAGCCCCAGCATTTT.

The rearrangement joins TRBV14 to TRBJ1-4; D remains ambiguous. With 0 bases removed from V and 8 bases from J, the gap between germline ends came to 13 bases. Germline-derived CDR1 and CDR2 are SGHDN and FVKESK. The CDR3 covers 15 residues. The CDR3: CASSQDSQPHEKLFF. CDR3 DNA: TGTGCCAGCAGCCAAGATTCACAGCCCCACGAAAAACTGTTTTTT.

V gene TRBV29-1 combines with J gene TRBJ1-1; the D gene is possibly TRBD1 (6 bases). The V end lost 2 bases, the J end lost 6 bases, and 22 bases lay between the germline ends. The CDR3 runs 16 residues. Per germline, CDR1 SQVTM and CDR2 ANQGSEA. CDR3 bases: TGCAGCGTTGAACGTGGGCCAGGGGCCGTTCGCGCTGAAGCTTTCTTT. Protein product: CSVERGPGAVRAEAFF.

The rearrangement joins TRBV9 to TRBJ1-3; a possible D gene is TRBD1 (5 bases). The CDR3 loop spans 15 amino acids. Trimming cost V 3 bases and J 0 bases, with 10 bases left between them. Germline V gene lookup returns CDR1 SGDLS and CDR2 YYNGEE. CDR3 DNA: TGTGCCAGCAGCGCCCCAGGGTCCTCTGGAAACACCATATATTTT. Translating it yields CASSAPGSSGNTIYF.

V is TRBV7-2 and J is TRBJ1-3; D gene ambiguous. The CDR3 is made up of 15 amino acids. Germline loops: CDR1 SGHTA, CDR2 FQGNSA. V shed 3 bases and J shed 0 bases, with 9 bases lying between them. CDR3 bases: TGTGCCAGCAGCTTCCAGGCCACCTCTGGAAACACCATATATTTT. As protein: CASSFQATSGNTIYF.

The chain employs TRBV18 and TRBJ1-5, with TRBD1 matching over 9 bases. CDR1 KGHSH and CDR2 LQKENI come from the germline V gene. The CDR3 covers 16 residues. The J segment lost 0 bases and the V segment lost 4 bases, leaving 4 bases of the junction unmatched. The CDR3: CASSLDRGYSNQPQHF. CDR3 in DNA: TGTGCCAGCTCACTGGACAGGGGATATAGCAATCAGCCCCAGCATTTT.

The V call is TRBV25-1, the J call TRBJ1-5; possible D gene TRBD1, 6 bases. This CDR3 comprises 16 residues. Looked up from germline, CDR1 is MGHDK and CDR2 is SYGVNS. The V gene lost 6 bases and the J gene lost 0 bases, with 15 bases spanning the gap. The DNA of the CDR3 is TGTGCCAGCAGCGCCGGGGGGCCCCATAGCAATCAGCCCCAGCATTTT. It codes for CASSAGGPHSNQPQHF.

This chain uses TRBV4-1 with TRBJ2-1; possible D gene TRBD2, 7 bases. Germline lookup yields CDR1 MGHRA and CDR2 YSYEKL. This CDR3 spans 17 amino acids. V was trimmed by 0 bases and J by 8 bases, leaving 20 bases between them. CDR3 region: CASSQDIRGGGTHEQFF. CDR3 in DNA: TGCGCCAGCAGCCAAGATATTAGGGGGGGAGGAACACATGAGCAGTTCTTC.

The chain joins TRBV6-5 to TRBJ2-7; 7 nucleotides match TRBD1. Trimming cost V 6 bases and J 0 bases; bases outside gene matches: 8. The CDR3 covers 15 residues. CDR1 MNHEY and CDR2 SVGAGI come from the germline V gene. Here the CDR3 reads CASRDPRTGSYEQYF. CDR3 nucleotide sequence: TGTGCCAGCAGGGACCCACGGACAGGCTCCTACGAGCAGTACTTC.

In this sample, this clone turned up once. The gene calls are TRBV3-1 (or the pseudogene TRBV3-2) and TRBJ2-5; 10 bases are a match to TRBD2. The CDR3 has 16 residues. V lost 0 bases, J lost 5 bases, and 6 bases stayed unmatched. Germline lookup yields CDR1 LGHDT and CDR2 YNNKEL (reference sequence). The CDR3 here is CASSQDMLAGVETQYF. The CDR3, as DNA: TGTGCCAGCAGCCAAGATATGCTAGCGGGAGTTGAGACCCAGTACTTC.

The chain uses TRBV3-1 (or the pseudogene TRBV3-2) and TRBJ1-6; D uncertain. The CDR3 sequence is 13 residues long. Germline CDR1 LGHDT, CDR2 YNNKEL (reference sequence). V was shortened by 3 bases and J by 10 bases, with 10 bases between the two germline ends. The CDR3 DNA is TGTGCCAGCAGCCAGGCCCCGGGATCACCCCTCCACTTT. It yields the protein CASSQAPGSPLHF.

V is TRBV19 and J is TRBJ1-2, with 10 bases fitting TRBD1. Germline-derived CDR1 and CDR2 are LNHDA and SQIVND (reference sequence). Trimming at V came to 10 bases and at J to 2 bases, leaving 4 bases not matched to a gene. The CDR3 totals 13 residues. The CDR3 DNA sequence: TGTGCCACCCGGACAGGGGGAAACTATGGCTACACCTTC. Translating it yields CATRTGGNYGYTF.

This chain uses TRBV29-1 with TRBJ2-3; the D gene is possibly TRBD1 (6 bases). CDR3 length equals 12 residues. Looked up from germline, CDR1 is SQVTM and CDR2 is ANQGSEA. V lost 5 bases, J lost 4 bases, and 10 bases lay in between. The CDR3 nucleotides are TGCAGCGTTCGCAGGGGAGCAGATACGCAGTATTTT. Translated, it gives CSVRRGADTQYF.

The gene calls are TRBV4-2 and TRBJ1-1; D gene unclear. CDR1 LGHNA and CDR2 YNFKEQ come from the germline V gene. With 1 base removed from V and 1 base from J, the gap between germline ends came to 10 bases. CDR3 size: 15 residues. CDR3 bases: TGTGCCAGCAGCCAAGTGGGAGGATCGAACACTGAAGCTTTCTTT. Residues: CASSQVGGSNTEAFF.

The rearrangement uses TRBV5-4 and TRBJ2-3; perhaps TRBD1 as D (5 bases). The V gene lost 4 bases and the J gene lost 6 bases, with 6 bases spanning the gap. This CDR3 spans 11 amino acids. Germline V lookup: CDR1 SGHNT, CDR2 YYREEE (reference sequence). The CDR3 region is CASSPGDTQYF. For the CDR3, the DNA is TGTGCCAGCAGCCCAGGGGATACGCAGTATTTT.

The chain recombines TRBV13 with TRBJ2-1; 8 bases align to TRBD2. V lost 5 bases, J lost 13 bases, and 4 bases stayed unmatched. This CDR3 has 11 residues. The germline V gene has CDR1 PRHDT and CDR2 FYEKMQ (reference sequence). CDR3 DNA sequence: TGTGCCAGCAGCCTTCGGGGGGGCCAGTTCTTC. This encodes CASSLRGGQFF. Together with reference TRBV13 and TRBJ2-1, the CDR3 gives the full variable domain: AAGVIQSPRHLIKEKRETATLKCYPIPRHDTVYWYQQGPGQDPQFLISFYEKMQSDKGSIPDRFSAQQFSDYHSELNMSSLELGDSALYFCASSLRGGQFFGPGTRLTVL.

The chain carries TRBV28 and TRBJ1-4; perhaps TRBD1 as D (6 bases). V was pared by 6 bases and J by 8 bases, with 19 bases between. This CDR3 has 15 amino acids. The V gene's germline CDR1 is MDHEN and CDR2 SYDVKM. The CDR3 DNA reads TGTGCCAGCAGCCCTTACAGGGTGAATCGCGAAAAACTGTTTTTT. Amino acids: CASSPYRVNREKLFF. The full variable domain, with the rest looked up from reference TRBV28 and TRBJ1-4, is DVKVTQSSRYLVKRTGEKVFLECVQDMDHENMFWYRQDPGLGLRLIYFSYDVKMKEKGDIPEGYSVSREKKERFSLILESASTNQTSMYLCASSPYRVNREKLFFGSGTQLSVL.

The rearrangement joins TRBV6-1 to TRBJ2-3, with D perhaps matching TRBD2 (7 bases). Deletions cut 0 bases from V and 2 bases from J, with 12 bases between. The CDR3 has 16 amino acids. CDR1 and CDR2 (germline): MNHNS, SASEGT. CDR3: CASSEARGQATDTQYF. The DNA of the CDR3 is TGTGCCAGCAGTGAAGCGCGGGGGCAAGCCACAGATACGCAGTATTTT.

This clone was found once. This chain joins TRBV21-1 and TRBJ1-1. TRBV21-1 has pseudogene status. This CDR3 region has 16 residues. CDR3 residues: CASSKVPGLGGTEAFF. CDR3 in DNA: TGTGCCAGCAGCAAAGTCCCGGGCCTCGGGGGGACTGAAGCTTTCTTT.

The J gene is TRBJ1-2, the V gene TRBV3-1 (or the pseudogene TRBV3-2); maybe TRBD1 (5 bases). This CDR3 region has 13 residues. Deletions cut 3 bases from V and 7 bases from J, with 12 bases between. CDR1 is LGHDT, CDR2 YNNKEL, per germline (reference sequence). The CDR3 region has the DNA TGTGCCAGCAGCCATGACAGAGCGTCTGGCTACACCTTC. Its translation: CASSHDRASGYTF.

The chain is built from TRBV18 and TRBJ1-2; 10 nucleotides agree with TRBD1. The CDR3 spans 17 residues. V lost 0 bases and J lost 7; bases outside the gene matches: 11. The germline V gene encodes CDR1 KGHSH and CDR2 LQKENI. CDR3 DNA sequence: TGTGCCAGCTCACCACCCCTATTGACAGGGGGCGCGACTGGCTACACCTTC. Protein: CASSPPLLTGGATGYTF.

CDR3 nucleotide sequence: TGTGCCAGCAGCTCAACCTTGGACAGGGGGCAAGGCACAGATACGCAGTATTTT. Translated, it gives CASSSTLDRGQGTDTQYF. The chain links TRBV13 to TRBJ2-3, with 11 bases fitting TRBD1. CDR1 and CDR2 from the germline V gene are PRHDT and FYEKMQ (reference sequence). The V gene end was trimmed by 4 bases and the J gene end by 1 base; junction bases not matched to a gene: 10. The length of the CDR3 is 18 residues.

The rearrangement joins TRBV6-5 to TRBJ2-1; 8 bases are shared with TRBD1. J was trimmed by 15 bases and V by 0 bases; bases with no gene match: 13. The CDR3 has 15 residues. Germline V gene lookup returns CDR1 MNHEY and CDR2 SVGAGI. CDR3 coding DNA: TGTGCCAGCAGTTACTCTCCGCAGGGGGCTTCTGGCCCGTTCTTC. Encoded protein: CASSYSPQGASGPFF.

This chain links TRBV7-3 with TRBJ2-2, with D possibly being TRBD2 (6 bases). CDR1 is SGHTA, CDR2 FQGTGA, per germline. V was trimmed by 2 bases and J by 1 base, leaving 11 bases between them. This CDR3 is 16 amino acids long. The CDR3 DNA follows: TGTGCCAGCAGCTTACAATCAGCGGGGAACACCGGGGAGCTGTTTTTT. Its translation: CASSLQSAGNTGELFF.